This T cell receptor beta chain is from a study of blood T cell repertoires in COVID-19. Turning to the study itself: Acute-phase and convalescent COVID-19 samples originated in the United States, Italy and Spain.

Original data processing: Nucleated cell number was recorded as an estimate derived from reference gene primer amplification. Sequencing was performed with immunoSEQ multiplex PCR; in TCRdb, only in-frame clones are kept and a portion is missing. From that table come the V and J calls and clone size; the DNA was used to work out D and trimming. The table lists fewer than 80,000 clones, roughly 92% of them singletons, with approximately 6% in the top ten. Germline V gene data show CDR1 as SGHRS and CDR2 as YFSETQ. Trimming took 4 bases from V and 0 from J, leaving 14 bases between them. The CDR3 extends over 15 amino acids.

The source of this sequence is a human donor in a cohort sampled during active COVID-19. This chain joins TRBV5-1 and TRBJ2-7; D is perhaps TRBD2 (6 bases). The specimen sequenced was peripheral blood. CDR3 DNA sequence: TGCGCCAGCAGCACATCCGGGACTGTCTCCTACGAGCAGTACTTC. This gives the protein CASSTSGTVSYEQYF.